This note documents a single T cell receptor beta chain sequence. Antigen unknown. Some clones are missing from TCRdb's copy, which holds only in-frame ones; the method was immunoSEQ multiplex PCR. The table lists 250,000 or so clones, less than 90% of them singletons. The sample comes from a study of cytomegalovirus exposure and HLA in healthy donors. Study summary: Both the 120 or so validation repertoires and the roughly 700 first-cohort repertoires used the same platform, as reported by a later analysis. General study points: The classifier reportedly diagnosed cytomegalovirus status with high specificity and sensitivity. Usually a TCR sequence was rare, but some public TCRs were found in many donors. It was 164 TCR beta chains that were listed as cytomegalovirus-associated.

CDR1 and CDR2 from the germline V gene are SGDLS and YYNGEE. The CDR3 runs 17 residues. Trimming removed 2 bases at V and 2 bases at J, with 17 bases between. J is TRBJ2-1 and V is TRBV9; D is perhaps TRBD1 (6 bases). The TCR was taken from a man younger than 35 in good health and CMV-seropositive. Sequencing was carried out using PBMCs. The CDR3 DNA reads TGTGCCAGCAGCGTCACCTCGACAGGAACGACCTACAATGAGCAGTTCTTC. Its translation: CASSVTSTGTTYNEQFF. Full variable domain (missing parts from reference TRBV9 and TRBJ2-1): DSGVTQTPKHLITATGQRVTLRCSPRSGDLSVYWYQQSLDQGLQFLIQYYNGEERAKGNILERFSAQQFPDLHSELNLSSLELGDSALYFCASSVTSTGTTYNEQFFGPGTRLTVL.